This entry lists 12 T cell receptor beta chains sequenced from one sample in a study of early T cells in non-severe SARS-CoV-2 infection. MiXCR, run by TCRdb on the 5' RACE reads, gives a single entry per CDR3 protein. The repertoire consists of around 61,000 distinct CDR3 sequences, with more than 10% occurring once and the leading ten covering under 2%. Sequencing was performed on whole blood. These receptors all stem from an adult who was a healthcare worker with PCR-confirmed SARS-CoV-2 infection or an uninfected control (not recorded which).

This clonotype was found a few times. V and J are TRBV6-1 and TRBJ2-3; D ambiguous. Between the trimmed V and J ends, which lost 7 bases and 4 bases, there was a span of 15 bases. The CDR3 runs 14 residues. Germline lookup yields CDR1 MNHNS and CDR2 SASEGT. CDR3 in DNA: TGTGCCAGCACCGGACCTTATACGGCAGATACGCAGTATTTT. This gives the protein CASTGPYTADTQYF.

V is TRBV27 and J is TRBJ2-7, with 9 bases matching TRBD2. This CDR3 has 15 residues. Unmatched junction bases numbered 11, after V lost 5 bases and J lost 6 bases. The germline V gene has CDR1 MNHEY and CDR2 SMNVEV (reference sequence). This CDR3 is CASSPHSSGGVEQYF. The CDR3 DNA is TGTGCCAGCAGTCCTCACAGTAGCGGGGGTGTCGAGCAGTACTTC.

This clonotype was observed a few times. The V call is TRBV18, the J call TRBJ1-2; the D is unclear. Germline V gene sequence: CDR1 KGHSH, CDR2 LQKENI. V lost 3 bases and J lost 2, with 7 bases in between. The CDR3 is 13 amino acids. CDR3 DNA sequence: TGTGCCAGCTCACCTGACAAGAACTATGGCTACACCTTC. This gives the protein CASSPDKNYGYTF.

This clonotype occurred a few times. The rearrangement joins TRBV2 to TRBJ2-6, with D tentatively TRBD2 (5 bases). The ends were cut back, 3 bases at V and 1 base at J, with 10 bases in the middle. Per germline, CDR1 SNHLY and CDR2 FYNNEI. This CDR3 region has 16 residues. CDR3 DNA: TGTGCCAGCAGTGAGGAGGTCGTTTCTGGGGCCAACGTCCTGACTTTC. It is translated as CASSEEVVSGANVLTF.

This clonotype has ten or more counts. This chain uses TRBV9 with TRBJ1-1; no clear D. Per germline, CDR1 SGDLS and CDR2 YYNGEE. This CDR3 spans 14 amino acids. V was pared by 4 bases and J by 0 bases, with 10 bases between. The CDR3 DNA reads TGTGCCAGCAGCATTGACCCCATGAACACTGAAGCTTTCTTT. It translates to CASSIDPMNTEAFF.

This clonotype was counted many times. The V gene is TRBV5-1, the J gene TRBJ2-7, with 8 bases identical to TRBD1. Looked up from germline, CDR1 is SGHRS and CDR2 is YFSETQ. CDR3 length: 14 residues. V trimming: 4 bases; J trimming: 5 bases; junction bases outside the gene matches: 8. The CDR3 nucleotides are TGCGCCAGCAGCACGAGTCCAGGGGGCGACGAGCAGTACTTC. It encodes CASSTSPGGDEQYF. Complete variable domain (other parts from reference TRBV5-1 and TRBJ2-7): KAGVTQTPRYLIKTRGQQVTLSCSPISGHRSVSWYQQTPGQGLQFLFEYFSETQRNKGNFPGRFSGRQFSNSRSEMNVSTLELGDSALYLCASSTSPGGDEQYFGPGTRLTVT.

V is TRBV2 and J is TRBJ1-5; possible D gene TRBD1, 6 bases. The length of the CDR3 is 12 residues. V was pared by 8 bases and J by 7 bases, with 12 bases between. Germline assignment: CDR1 SNHLY and CDR2 FYNNEI. CDR3 sequence: CASSPGAQPQHF. The DNA of the CDR3 is TGTGCCAGCTCCCCGGGGGCCCAGCCCCAGCATTTT. Drawing the rest from reference TRBV2 and TRBJ1-5, the complete variable domain is EPEVTQTPSHQVTQMGQEVILRCVPISNHLYFYWYRQILGQKVEFLVSFYNNEISEKSEIFDDQFSVERPDGSNFTLKIRSTKLEDSAMYFCASSPGAQPQHFGDGTRLSIL.

This clonotype was seen repeatedly, ten times or more. The chain links TRBV13 to TRBJ2-7; D ambiguous. CDR1 PRHDT and CDR2 FYEKMQ come from the germline V gene (reference sequence). This CDR3 is built from 19 residues. V lost 2 bases, J lost 3 bases, and 26 bases lay in between. DNA of the CDR3: TGTGCCAGCAGCTTATTGGCCCGGTGGACCGCAGAGGCTAACTACGAGCAGTACTTC. This gives the protein CASSLLARWTAEANYEQYF.

This clonotype showed up just a few times. The genes are TRBV19 and TRBJ1-5; TRBD1 matches 10 bases. In germline, CDR1 is LNHDA, CDR2 SQIVND (reference sequence). The CDR3 has 13 residues. With V trimmed by 10 bases and J by 8 bases, 8 bases remained unmatched. CDR3 sequence reads: CATRQGAMEPQHF. The CDR3 DNA follows: TGTGCCACCAGACAGGGGGCCATGGAGCCCCAGCATTTT.

This clonotype turned up a few times. V gene TRBV19 combines with J gene TRBJ2-4; D unresolved. With 5 bases removed from V and 0 bases from J, the gap between germline ends came to 11 bases. This CDR3 spans 15 amino acids. CDR1 is LNHDA, CDR2 SQIVND, per germline (reference sequence). This CDR3 is CASSFGTLAKNIQYF. CDR3 bases: TGTGCCAGTAGTTTCGGTACCCTAGCCAAAAACATTCAGTACTTC.

This chain's CDR3 is CASSQEQIPYGYTF. The CDR3 DNA reads as TGTGCCAGCAGCCAAGAGCAGATCCCGTATGGCTACACCTTC. The rearrangement uses TRBV14 and TRBJ1-2; the D is unclear. Between the trimmed V and J ends, which lost 0 bases and 5 bases, there was a span of 10 bases. Germline loops: CDR1 SGHDN, CDR2 FVKESK. This CDR3 comprises 14 residues. The complete variable domain, with remaining parts taken from reference TRBV14 and TRBJ1-2, reads EAGVTQFPSHSVIEKGQTVTLRCDPISGHDNLYWYRRVMGKEIKFLLHFVKESKQDESGMPNNRFLAERTGGTYSTLKVQPAELEDSGVYFCASSQEQIPYGYTFGSGTRLTVV.

This clonotype came up a few times. The CDR3 region is CASSPLMLDGNEQYF. CDR3 nucleotides: TGTGCCAGCAGCCCATTGATGCTAGATGGGAACGAGCAGTACTTC. J is TRBJ2-7 and V is TRBV27; D is unclear. Germline values: CDR1 MNHEY, CDR2 SMNVEV (reference sequence). This CDR3 comprises 15 residues. Trimming pared 6 bases from V and 5 bases from J, leaving 20 bases between.